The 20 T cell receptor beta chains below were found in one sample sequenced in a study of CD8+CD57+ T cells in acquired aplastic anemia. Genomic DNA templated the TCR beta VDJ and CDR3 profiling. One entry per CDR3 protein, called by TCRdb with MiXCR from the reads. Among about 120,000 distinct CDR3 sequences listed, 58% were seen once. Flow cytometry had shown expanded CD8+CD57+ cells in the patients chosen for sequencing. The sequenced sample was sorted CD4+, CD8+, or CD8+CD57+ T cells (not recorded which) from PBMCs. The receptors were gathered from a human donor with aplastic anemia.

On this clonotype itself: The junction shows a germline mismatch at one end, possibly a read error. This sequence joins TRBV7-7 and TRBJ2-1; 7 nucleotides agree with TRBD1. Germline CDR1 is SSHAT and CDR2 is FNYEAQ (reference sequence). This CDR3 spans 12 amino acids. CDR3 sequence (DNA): TGTGCTAGCAGCTTCCACAGGGGCCAGCAGTTCTTC. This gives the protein CASSFHRGQQFF.

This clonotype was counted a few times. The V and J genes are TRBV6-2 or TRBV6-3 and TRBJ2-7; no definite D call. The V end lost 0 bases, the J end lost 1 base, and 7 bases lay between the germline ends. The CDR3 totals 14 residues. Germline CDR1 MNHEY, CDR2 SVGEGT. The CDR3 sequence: CASSYSTDSYEQYF. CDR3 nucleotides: TGTGCCAGCAGTTACTCGACGGATTCCTACGAGCAGTACTTC.

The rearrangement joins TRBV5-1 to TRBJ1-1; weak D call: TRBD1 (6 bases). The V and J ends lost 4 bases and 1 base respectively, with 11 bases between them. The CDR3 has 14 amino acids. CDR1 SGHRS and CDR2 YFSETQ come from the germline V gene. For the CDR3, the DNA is TGCGCCAGCAGCAATGGACAGCCGAACACTGAAGCTTTCTTT. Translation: CASSNGQPNTEAFF.

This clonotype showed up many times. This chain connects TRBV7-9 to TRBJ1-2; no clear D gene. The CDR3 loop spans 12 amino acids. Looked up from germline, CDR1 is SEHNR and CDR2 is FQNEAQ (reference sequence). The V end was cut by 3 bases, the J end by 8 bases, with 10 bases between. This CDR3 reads CASSFGPGGYTF. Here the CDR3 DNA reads TGTGCCAGCAGCTTCGGGCCTGGGGGCTACACCTTC.

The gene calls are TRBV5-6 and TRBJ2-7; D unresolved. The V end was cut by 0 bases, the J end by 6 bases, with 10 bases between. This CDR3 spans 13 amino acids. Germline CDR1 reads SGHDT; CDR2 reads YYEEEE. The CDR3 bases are TGTGCCAGCAGCTTGGCCGACGGGTCCGAGCAGTACTTC. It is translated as CASSLADGSEQYF.

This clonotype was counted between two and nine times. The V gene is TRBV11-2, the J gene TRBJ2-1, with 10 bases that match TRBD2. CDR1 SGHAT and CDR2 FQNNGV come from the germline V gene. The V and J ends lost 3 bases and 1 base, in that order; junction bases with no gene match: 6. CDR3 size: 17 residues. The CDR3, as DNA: TGTGCCAGCAGCTTTTCTAGCGGGGGTGGGTCCTACAATGAGCAGTTCTTC. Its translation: CASSFSSGGGSYNEQFF.

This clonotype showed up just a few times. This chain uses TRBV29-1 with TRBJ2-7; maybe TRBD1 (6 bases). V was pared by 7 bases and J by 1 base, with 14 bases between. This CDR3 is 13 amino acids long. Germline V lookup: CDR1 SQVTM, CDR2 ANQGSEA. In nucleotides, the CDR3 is TGCAGCGCCAGGACAGCCACTTCCTACGAGCAGTACTTC. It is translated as CSARTATSYEQYF.

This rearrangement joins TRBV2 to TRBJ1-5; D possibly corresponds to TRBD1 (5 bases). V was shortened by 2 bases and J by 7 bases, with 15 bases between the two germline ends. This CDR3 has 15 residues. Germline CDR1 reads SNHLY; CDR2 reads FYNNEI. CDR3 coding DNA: TGTGCCAGCAGTGAAACGGGGGGGAGCCGACAGCCCCAGCATTTT. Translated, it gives CASSETGGSRQPQHF.

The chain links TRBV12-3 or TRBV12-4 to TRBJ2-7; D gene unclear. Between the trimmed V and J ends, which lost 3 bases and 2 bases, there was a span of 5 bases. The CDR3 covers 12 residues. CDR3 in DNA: TGTGCCAGCAGTTTGGATGCCTACGAGCAGTACTTC. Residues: CASSLDAYEQYF.

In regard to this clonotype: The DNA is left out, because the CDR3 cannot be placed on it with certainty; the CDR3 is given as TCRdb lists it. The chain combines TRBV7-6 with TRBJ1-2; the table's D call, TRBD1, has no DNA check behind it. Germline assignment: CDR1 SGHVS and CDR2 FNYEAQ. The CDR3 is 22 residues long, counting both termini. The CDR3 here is CASSLTQNQPQHFGDGNYGYTF.

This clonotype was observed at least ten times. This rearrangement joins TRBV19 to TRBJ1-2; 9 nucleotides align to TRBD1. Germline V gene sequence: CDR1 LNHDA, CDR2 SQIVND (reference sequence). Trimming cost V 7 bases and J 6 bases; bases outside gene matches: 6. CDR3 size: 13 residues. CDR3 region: CASMTGGMNGYTF. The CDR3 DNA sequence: TGTGCCAGTATGACAGGGGGAATGAATGGCTACACCTTC.

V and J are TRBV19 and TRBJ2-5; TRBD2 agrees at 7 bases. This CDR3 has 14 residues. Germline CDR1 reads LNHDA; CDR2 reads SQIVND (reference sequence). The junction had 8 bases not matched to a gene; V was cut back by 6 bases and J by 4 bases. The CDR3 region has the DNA TGTGCCAGTAGAGAGGCAGGGAGGGGAGAGACCCAGTACTTC. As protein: CASREAGRGETQYF. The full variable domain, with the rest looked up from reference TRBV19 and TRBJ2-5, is DGGITQSPKYLFRKEGQNVTLSCEQNLNHDAMYWYRQDPGQGLRLIYYSQIVNDFQKGDIAEGYSVSREKKESFPLTVTSAQKNPTAFYLCASREAGRGETQYFGPGTRLLVL.

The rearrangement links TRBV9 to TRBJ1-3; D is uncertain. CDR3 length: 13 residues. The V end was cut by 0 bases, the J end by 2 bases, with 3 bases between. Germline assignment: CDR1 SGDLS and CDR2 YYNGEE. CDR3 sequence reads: CASSVAPGNTIYF. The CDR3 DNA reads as TGTGCCAGCAGCGTAGCTCCTGGAAACACCATATATTTT. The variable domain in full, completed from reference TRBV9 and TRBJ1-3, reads DSGVTQTPKHLITATGQRVTLRCSPRSGDLSVYWYQQSLDQGLQFLIQYYNGEERAKGNILERFSAQQFPDLHSELNLSSLELGDSALYFCASSVAPGNTIYFGEGSWLTVV.

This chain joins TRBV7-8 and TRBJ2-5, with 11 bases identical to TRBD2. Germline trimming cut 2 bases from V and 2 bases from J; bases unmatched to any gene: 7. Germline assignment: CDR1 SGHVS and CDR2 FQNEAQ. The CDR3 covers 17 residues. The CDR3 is CASSLNPSGGRQETQYF. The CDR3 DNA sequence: TGTGCCAGCAGCTTAAATCCTAGCGGGGGGCGACAAGAGACCCAGTACTTC.

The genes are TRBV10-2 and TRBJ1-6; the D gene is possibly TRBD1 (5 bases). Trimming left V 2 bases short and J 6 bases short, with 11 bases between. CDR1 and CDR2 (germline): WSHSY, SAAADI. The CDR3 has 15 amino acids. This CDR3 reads CASSENGAGNSPLHF. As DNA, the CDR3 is TGCGCCAGCAGTGAGAACGGGGCTGGTAATTCACCCCTCCACTTT.

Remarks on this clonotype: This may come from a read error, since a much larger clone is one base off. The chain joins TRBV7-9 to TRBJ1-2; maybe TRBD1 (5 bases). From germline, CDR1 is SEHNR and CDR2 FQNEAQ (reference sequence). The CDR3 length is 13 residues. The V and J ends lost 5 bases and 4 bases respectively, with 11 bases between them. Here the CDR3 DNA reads TGTGCCAGCAGCGGGGACGGGATCTATGGCTACACCTTC. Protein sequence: CASSGDGIYGYTF. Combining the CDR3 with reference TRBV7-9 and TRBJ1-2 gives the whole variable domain DTGVSQNPRHKITKRGQNVTFRCDPISEHNRLYWYRQTLGQGPEFLTYFQNEAQLEKSRLLSDRFSAERPKGSFSTLEIQRTEQGDSAMYLCASSGDGIYGYTFGSGTRLTVV.

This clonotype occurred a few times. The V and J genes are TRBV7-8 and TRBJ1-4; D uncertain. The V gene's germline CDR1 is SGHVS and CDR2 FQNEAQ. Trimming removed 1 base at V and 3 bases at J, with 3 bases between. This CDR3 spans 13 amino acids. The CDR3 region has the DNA TGTGCCAGCAGCTTAGTATCTAATGAAAAACTGTTTTTT. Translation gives CASSLVSNEKLFF.

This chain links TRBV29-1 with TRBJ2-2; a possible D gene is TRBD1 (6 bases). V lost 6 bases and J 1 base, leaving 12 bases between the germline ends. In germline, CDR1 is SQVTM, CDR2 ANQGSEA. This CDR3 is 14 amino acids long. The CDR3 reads CSVVDRMNTGELFF. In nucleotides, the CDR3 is TGCAGCGTAGTTGACAGGATGAACACCGGGGAGCTGTTTTTT.

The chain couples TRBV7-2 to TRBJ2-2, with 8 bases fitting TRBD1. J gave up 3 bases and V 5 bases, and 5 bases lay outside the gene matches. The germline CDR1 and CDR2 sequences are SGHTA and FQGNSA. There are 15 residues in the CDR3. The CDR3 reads CASSRSTGDTGELFF. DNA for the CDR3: TGTGCCAGCAGCCGTTCGACAGGGGACACCGGGGAGCTGTTTTTT.

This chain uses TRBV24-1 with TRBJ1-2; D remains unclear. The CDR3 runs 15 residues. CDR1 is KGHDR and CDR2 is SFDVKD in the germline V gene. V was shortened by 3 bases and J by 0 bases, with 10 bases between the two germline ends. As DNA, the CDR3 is TGTGCCACCAGTGATCTATCAAGCGCTAACTATGGCTACACCTTC. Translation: CATSDLSSANYGYTF.